This TCR beta chain was documented in a study of vaccination and CD4 T cells after COVID-19. About this clonotype itself: Antigen unknown.

The Oncomine TCR Beta short-read assay was applied to DNA of cultured CD4+ T cells. TCRdb passed the PCR reads through MiXCR, listing each CDR3 protein once. The sample holds 6,500 to 8,500 distinct CDR3 sequences, around two thirds seen once. The V and J ends lost 5 bases and 10 bases respectively, with 15 bases between them. CDR3 length: 14 amino acids. The treatment: approximately 11-day PBMC culture with coronavirus spike peptide pools or control peptides (ViraFEST assay). Broader study findings: The analysis of convalescent patients involved relatively few individuals and lacked early post-infection timepoints. Looking at convalescent patients, a median approximately 86% of reactive clones were present only post-vaccination. The median SARS-CoV-2-reactive clonotype number increased from around 19 to 38, without statistical significance.

This chain uses TRBV12-3 or TRBV12-4 with TRBJ1-6, with D uncertain. This TCR derives from a human donor who had recovered from COVID-19. The sample comprised CD4+ T cells from blood, cultured in vitro. Here the CDR3 DNA reads TGTGCCAGCAGTCCAAGCAGGCTAAGCTCACCCCTCCACTTT. Residues: CASSPSRLSSPLHF.